A selection of T cell receptor beta chains follows, all from one sample in a study of cytomegalovirus exposure and HLA in healthy donors. The data were produced by immunoSEQ multiplex PCR, yet TCRdb's version contains in-frame clones alone and is incomplete. The sample consists of some 170,000 clones, 70% to 85% of them appearing once. Source material: PBMCs. The source of these receptors is a woman aged 60-75 years in good health and CMV-seropositive. The CDR3 runs from the conserved cysteine through the conserved F or W. D genes are given only for firm matches. Expanded clones are given a class, and other clones once, few, many or no size at all.

>TRBJ2-3|TRBV9|TRBD2|NA|16
TGTGCCAGCAGCTTTGGACTAGCGGGTGCCACAGATACGCAGTATTTT
CASSFGLAGATDTQYF
>TRBJ2-3|TRBV28|NA|NA|14
TGTGCCAGCAGTTTACAGCGGCCCACAGATACGCAGTATTTT
CASSLQRPTDTQYF
>TRBJ1-6|TRBV6-5|TRBD1|NA|14
TGTGCCAGCAGTTACCCAGGGGGAGGATCACCCCTCCACTTT
CASSYPGGGSPLHF
>TRBJ2-7|TRBV2|TRBD2|NA|15
TGTGCCAGCAGTCGAAGCGGGAGAAACCAGGTCGAGCAGTACTTC
CASSRSGRNQVEQYF
>TRBJ2-5|TRBV5-1|NA|NA|13
TGCGCCAGCAGCTTTCAGGGTCGCGAGACCCAGTACTTC
CASSFQGRETQYF
>TRBJ2-4|TRBV7-9|NA|few|13
TGTGCCAGCAGCTTAGAAGGCCCGGGGTTTCAGTACTTC
CASSLEGPGFQYF
>TRBJ2-1|TRBV5-1|NA|NA|14
TGCGCCAGCAGCGAAACGGGGGAATACAATGAGCAGTTCTTC
CASSETGEYNEQFF
>TRBJ2-2|TRBV4-1|TRBD2|NA|15
TGCGCCAGCAGCCCGCGTGGGAGGGCGACCGGGGAGCTGTTTTTT
CASSPRGRATGELFF
>TRBJ1-2|TRBV18|TRBD1|NA|15
TGTGCCAGCTCACCAGTAACAGGGGCGAACTATGGCTACACCTTC
CASSPVTGANYGYTF
>TRBJ2-5|TRBV7-9|TRBD2|NA|15
TGTGCCAGCAGCATTAGCGGGGGGGGAAAAGAGACCCAGTACTTC
CASSISGGGKETQYF
>TRBJ2-7|TRBV27|NA|NA|15
TGTGCCAGCACCCTCACTAGTGGGAGTATCCACGAGCAGTACTTC
CASTLTSGSIHEQYF
>TRBJ1-4|TRBV28|NA|once|16
TGTGCCAGCAGTTTCGAGGTCGGGGGGCGTCGGGAAAAACTGTTTTTT
CASSFEVGGRREKLFF
>TRBJ2-7|TRBV27|TRBD2|few|15
TGTGCCAGCAGTTTAAAGGCGGGAGGGCCCCACGAGCAGTACTTC
CASSLKAGGPHEQYF
>TRBJ1-3|TRBV18|NA|NA|16
TGTGCCAGCTCACCTTCAGCAGCGAGCTCTGGAAACACCATATATTTT
CASSPSAASSGNTIYF
>TRBJ2-7|TRBV27|TRBD2|NA|18
TGTGCCAGCAGTCCCCGGACTAGCGGGATAACCAGAACCTACGAGCAGTACTTC
CASSPRTSGITRTYEQYF
>TRBJ1-2|TRBV5-4|NA|NA|16
TGTGCCAGCAGCCCCGGGTCGGCGGTGTCTAACTATGGCTACACCTTC
CASSPGSAVSNYGYTF
>TRBJ2-5|TRBV7-9|TRBD2|few|14
TGTGCCAGCAGCCCAACCCTAGCGGCAGAGACCCAGTACTTC
CASSPTLAAETQYF
>TRBJ2-3|TRBV9|NA|NA|16
TGTGCCAGCAGCGATGGGACTGACCCCGGGGATAATACGCAGTATTTT
CASSDGTDPGDNTQYF
>TRBJ2-1|TRBV10-3|NA|NA|15
TGTGCCATCAGCCAAGTAGGGGAAAGTTACAATGAGCAGTTCTTC
CAISQVGESYNEQFF
>TRBJ1-5|TRBV4-3|TRBD1|NA|17
TGCGCCAGCAGCCAAGAACGAGGGGGCTTGGGCAATCAGCCCCAGCATTTT
CASSQERGGLGNQPQHF
>TRBJ1-6|TRBV28|TRBD1|NA|20
TGTGCCAGCAGTTTCTTCCCTACGACAGGGGGCCCCACATATAATTCACCCCTCCACTTT
CASSFFPTTGGPTYNSPLHF
>TRBJ1-5|TRBV6-6|NA|NA|14
TGTGCCAGCAGGGCCGAGAGGGTGGGTCAGCCCCAGCATTTT
CASRAERVGQPQHF
>TRBJ2-5|TRBV4-3|NA|NA|15
TGCGCCAGCAGCCCTGGGACTCCTTACCAAGAGACCCAGTACTTC
CASSPGTPYQETQYF
>TRBJ2-1|TRBV27|NA|once|15
TGTGCCAGCAGTTTTTTGGGGCCCTCCTACAATGAGCAGTTCTTC
CASSFLGPSYNEQFF
>TRBJ1-5|TRBV28|NA|NA|16
TGTGCCAGCAGTTTACCATACAGGGTGAGGTACCAGCCCCAGCATTTT
CASSLPYRVRYQPQHF
>TRBJ2-3|TRBV10-2|TRBD2|NA|14
TGCGCCAGCAGTGAGGCGGGAGGCACAGATACGCAGTATTTT
CASSEAGGTDTQYF
>TRBJ1-2|TRBV9|TRBD1|NA|18
TGTGCCAGCAGCACCCGGACAGGGGGACAGGGGCACAAAATTGGCTACACCTTC
CASSTRTGGQGHKIGYTF